These 7 T cell receptor beta chains originate from one sample sequenced in a study of blood T cell repertoires in COVID-19. Clones were read by immunoSEQ multiplex PCR, and TCRdb kept only the in-frame ones, dropping some. The sample lists roughly 120,000 clones, 78% occurring once. The sample was peripheral blood. Every receptor here comes from a man aged 65 to 85 with acute or convalescent COVID-19.

The V call is TRBV7-2, the J call TRBJ2-7; TRBD2 aligns across 8 bases. This CDR3 region has 15 residues. Germline V gene data show CDR1 as SGHTA and CDR2 as FQGNSA. V lost 4 bases and J lost 3; bases outside the gene matches: 8. This CDR3 reads CASSSHWTSLYEQYF. The CDR3 DNA sequence: TGTGCCAGCAGCTCACATTGGACTAGCCTCTACGAGCAGTACTTC.

The chain links TRBV30 to TRBJ1-2, with D perhaps matching TRBD1 (5 bases). V lost 1 base, J lost 2 bases, and 8 bases lay in between. Germline V gene data show CDR1 as GTSNPN and CDR2 as SVGIG (reference sequence). The CDR3 has 13 amino acids. The CDR3 coding sequence is TGTGCCTGGAGTGGACAGCCAAACTATGGCTACACCTTC. This gives the protein CAWSGQPNYGYTF.

This sequence joins TRBV7-3 and TRBJ2-1; 7 nucleotides agree with TRBD1. The CDR3 spans 16 residues. CDR1 is SGHTA and CDR2 is FQGTGA in the germline V gene. J was trimmed by 0 bases and V by 4 bases; bases with no gene match: 6. CDR3 region: CASSWTGGISYNEQFF. In DNA form, the CDR3 reads TGTGCCAGCAGCTGGACAGGAGGAATCTCCTACAATGAGCAGTTCTTC.

The chain combines TRBV29-1 with TRBJ2-5; a possible D gene is TRBD1 (7 bases). Germline lookup yields CDR1 SQVTM and CDR2 ANQGSEA. V was trimmed by 4 bases and J by 1 base, leaving 13 bases between them. The CDR3 contains 14 residues. This chain's CDR3 is CSVVARDSQETQYF. DNA for the CDR3: TGCAGCGTTGTCGCGCGGGACAGCCAAGAGACCCAGTACTTC.

The genes are TRBV5-1 and TRBJ2-2; TRBD1 might be the D (6 bases). CDR3 length: 15 amino acids. Germline lookup yields CDR1 SGHRS and CDR2 YFSETQ. V lost 6 bases to trimming and J lost 0 bases, with 12 bases between them. CDR3 protein: CASNEDRANTGELFF. CDR3 in DNA: TGCGCCAGCAACGAGGACAGAGCGAACACCGGGGAGCTGTTTTTT.

This chain uses TRBV5-4 with TRBJ2-5, with 10 bases that match TRBD2. The J segment lost 5 bases and the V segment lost 4 bases, leaving 11 bases of the junction unmatched. Germline CDR1 SGHNT, CDR2 YYREEE (reference sequence). The CDR3 is 16 residues long. The CDR3 DNA sequence: TGTGCCAGCAGCCATTTACGAGCGGGGGGGGTCGAGACCCAGTACTTC. It is translated as CASSHLRAGGVETQYF.

The gene calls are TRBV7-9 and TRBJ1-4, with a weak D call TRBD1 (6 bases). Looked up from germline, CDR1 is SEHNR and CDR2 is FQNEAQ (reference sequence). The CDR3 totals 14 residues. The germline V and J ends were trimmed by 4 bases and 8 bases, with 14 bases remaining between them. The CDR3: CASSSGHSPEKLFF. CDR3 DNA sequence: TGTGCCAGCAGCTCGGGACATTCGCCAGAAAAACTGTTTTTT.